One and the same sample provided the 10 T cell receptor beta chains below, sequenced in a study of regulatory T cells in long-lasting Graves disease. Noted time point: persistent/refractory GD, antithyroid drugs over 5 years with positive TRAb. Scientists built the TCR library using RNA that was extracted from PBMCs. Building of the TCR beta libraries involved iRepertoire HTBI primers and Arm-PCR of CDR3 regions. A single record per CDR3 protein comes from TCRdb applying MiXCR to the multiplex PCR reads. The sample lists around 460,000 distinct CDR3 sequences; around a fifth were seen once. Source: peripheral blood mononuclear cells (PBMCs), taken when the disease was refractory, from a patient treated with antithyroid drugs. These receptors were collected from a female donor with Graves disease.

The V gene is TRBV19, the J gene TRBJ2-2; maybe TRBD2 (6 bases). The CDR3 length is 16 residues. CDR1 and CDR2 from the germline V gene are LNHDA and SQIVND (reference sequence). Trimming left V 8 bases short and J 9 bases short, with 25 bases between. The CDR3 DNA follows: TGTGCCAGTGAGAGGGTCGGATCCCAGGGAGGTTGGGAGCTGTTTTTT. As protein: CASERVGSQGGWELFF.

The chain couples TRBV29-1 to TRBJ2-2; the match to TRBD1 covers 9 bases. The CDR3 length is 14 residues. Germline V gene lookup returns CDR1 SQVTM and CDR2 ANQGSEA. J gave up 3 bases and V 3 bases, and 2 bases lay outside the gene matches. The CDR3 loop is CSVERQGDTGELFF. In DNA form, the CDR3 reads TGCAGCGTTGAGAGACAGGGGGACACCGGGGAGCTGTTTTTT.

The chain joins TRBV5-4 to TRBJ2-4; a possible D gene is TRBD1 (5 bases). The CDR3 runs 15 residues. Germline V gene lookup returns CDR1 SGHNT and CDR2 YYREEE (reference sequence). V lost 3 bases and J lost 8, with 18 bases in between. CDR3 in DNA: TGTGCCAGCAGCTCTTTATTCGACAGTCGGTACATTCAGTACTTC. This codes for CASSSLFDSRYIQYF. Filled out from reference TRBV5-4 and TRBJ2-4, the complete variable domain reads ETGVTQSPTHLIKTRGQQVTLRCSSQSGHNTVSWYQQALGQGPQFIFQYYREEENGRGNFPPRFSGLQFPNYSSELNVNALELDDSALYLCASSSLFDSRYIQYFGAGTRLSVL.

This chain uses TRBV28 with TRBJ1-5; unclear D gene. The CDR3 totals 15 residues. Germline lookup yields CDR1 MDHEN and CDR2 SYDVKM. Trimming took 6 bases from V and 8 from J, leaving 20 bases between them. The CDR3 protein is CASSPSRGFNKPQHF. Here the CDR3 DNA reads TGTGCCAGCAGCCCCTCACGGGGTTTTAATAAGCCCCAGCATTTT.

This clonotype was observed a handful of times. This chain uses TRBV11-2 with TRBJ2-2; 9 bases line up with TRBD1. The CDR3 covers 16 residues. Per the germline V gene, CDR1 is SGHAT and CDR2 is FQNNGV. V shed 7 bases and J 5 bases; nucleotides not matched to a gene: 11. This CDR3 is CASNPIRGQGTGELFF. Here the CDR3 DNA reads TGTGCCAGCAACCCCATCCGGGGACAGGGAACCGGGGAGCTGTTTTTT.

In its sample, this clonotype was seen once. The chain uses TRBV3-1 and TRBJ2-7; D is uncertain. The V gene lost 0 bases and the J gene lost 6 bases, with 15 bases spanning the gap. CDR1 and CDR2 (germline): LGHDT, YNNKEL (reference sequence). This CDR3 comprises 15 residues. The CDR3 coding sequence is TGTGCCAGCAGCCAAGACGGGCTTAAGCAACTCGAGCAGTACTTC. Protein product: CASSQDGLKQLEQYF.

This chain links TRBV7-3 with TRBJ2-2, with 10 bases identical to TRBD1. Trimming took 8 bases from V and 5 from J; bases not matched to a gene: 5. Germline V CDR1 and CDR2: SGHTA, FQGTGA. The CDR3 runs 14 residues. CDR3 sequence: CASGPGQGTGELFF. The CDR3 nucleotides read TGTGCCAGCGGGCCGGGACAGGGGACCGGGGAGCTGTTTTTT.

This clonotype was detected many times. The V and J genes are TRBV11-2 and TRBJ2-5; D unresolved. Trimming took 1 base from V and 7 from J, leaving 10 bases between them. The CDR3 has 13 amino acids. Germline V gene data show CDR1 as SGHAT and CDR2 as FQNNGV. The CDR3 region is CASSLARSGTQYF. The CDR3 DNA follows: TGTGCCAGCAGCTTAGCCCGCTCGGGGACCCAGTACTTC.

This clonotype was seen a handful of times. The V and J genes are TRBV9 and TRBJ1-3; D is ambiguous. From germline, CDR1 is SGDLS and CDR2 YYNGEE. The CDR3 spans 15 residues. V was shortened by 3 bases and J by 0 bases, with 10 bases between the two germline ends. In DNA, the CDR3 is TGTGCCAGCAGCGACGAGGGAACCTCTGGAAACACCATATATTTT. This encodes CASSDEGTSGNTIYF.

The count of this clonotype is one. This chain links TRBV7-2 with TRBJ2-1; 7 nucleotides line up with TRBD1. The CDR3 extends over 14 amino acids. Germline CDR1 is SGHTA and CDR2 is FQGNSA. Trimming removed 4 bases from V and 0 bases from J; junction bases left unmatched: 0. CDR3 sequence reads: CASSWDSSYNEQFF. The DNA of the CDR3 is TGTGCCAGCAGCTGGGACAGCTCCTACAATGAGCAGTTCTTC.